The 26 T cell receptor beta chains given below trace back to one sample, sequenced in a study of technical replicates of blood from a handful of donors. Using immunoSEQ multiplex PCR, the repertoire was profiled, and TCRdb retains in-frame clones only, with some absent. Among about 82,000 clones listed, 96% were seen once. The specimen was T cells isolated from PBMCs. The origin of the receptors is a human donor in good health.

This chain links TRBV21-1 with TRBJ2-1; the table's D call of TRBD2 was not tested on the DNA. TRBV21-1 corresponds to a pseudogene. The CDR3 is 11 residues long. As DNA, the CDR3 is TGTGCCAGCAGAGCGGGAGCTTGTCAGTTCTTC. The encoded protein is CASRAGACQFF.

This clone was recorded only once. The CDR3 DNA reads TGCGCCAGCAGCCAAGAGTTATGGGGGGGTCAGCCCCAGCATTTT. As protein: CASSQELWGGQPQHF. This chain uses TRBV4-1 with TRBJ1-5; weak D call: TRBD1 (5 bases). The germline V gene encodes CDR1 MGHRA and CDR2 YSYEKL. There are 15 residues in the CDR3. The V gene lost 0 bases and the J gene lost 6 bases, with 12 bases spanning the gap.

The chain is built from TRBV28 and TRBJ1-2, with D possibly TRBD1 on 5 matching bases. This CDR3 spans 15 amino acids. The germline gives CDR1 MDHEN, CDR2 SYDVKM. V lost 7 bases and J lost 3, with 18 bases in between. This CDR3 is CASTSSGLLHYGYTF. As DNA, the CDR3 is TGTGCCAGCACTTCTTCGGGACTGCTGCACTATGGCTACACCTTC.

This rearrangement joins TRBV19 to TRBJ1-1, with D possibly being TRBD1 (6 bases). Between the trimmed V and J ends, which lost 7 bases and 9 bases, there was a span of 18 bases. Germline CDR1 LNHDA, CDR2 SQIVND (reference sequence). The CDR3 is 13 residues long. The CDR3 is CASMGRQAPQAFF. CDR3 nucleotide sequence: TGTGCCAGTATGGGGAGACAGGCTCCTCAAGCTTTCTTT.

This chain connects TRBV10-2 to TRBJ1-5, with unresolved D. V was cut by 5 bases and J by 2 bases, with 10 bases left in between. Germline CDR1 is WSHSY and CDR2 is SAAADI. There are 14 residues in the CDR3. CDR3 coding DNA: TGCGCCAGCAGTTTATCAGTCGGCAATCAGCCCCAGCATTTT. This gives the protein CASSLSVGNQPQHF.

The J gene is TRBJ2-7, the V gene TRBV5-4; the D gene is possibly TRBD1 (6 bases). The V and J ends lost 0 bases and 0 bases respectively, with 7 bases between them. CDR1 SGHNT and CDR2 YYREEE come from the germline V gene (reference sequence). This CDR3 has 14 amino acids. The CDR3 is CASSLADSSYEQYF. The CDR3, as DNA: TGTGCCAGCAGCTTGGCGGACAGCTCCTACGAGCAGTACTTC.

This chain links TRBV16 with TRBJ2-5; no clear D. V gave up 3 bases and J gave up 5 bases, with 7 bases separating them. The CDR3 has 12 amino acids. Germline CDR1 and CDR2: KGHSY and FQNENV. CDR3 sequence (DNA): TGTGCCAGCAGCCACCTCTTCGAGACCCAGTACTTC. Protein: CASSHLFETQYF.

The V gene is TRBV18, the J gene TRBJ2-7; weak D call: TRBD2 (6 bases). In germline, CDR1 is KGHSH, CDR2 LQKENI. V lost 2 bases and J lost 2, with 13 bases in between. This CDR3 is built from 15 residues. The CDR3 DNA sequence: TGTGCCAGCTCACCAGCCCGGGAGAGGACCTACGAGCAGTACTTC. Its translation: CASSPARERTYEQYF.

This clone was counted once. This sequence joins TRBV7-3 and TRBJ2-7; D might be TRBD1 (6 bases). Germline V CDR1 and CDR2: SGHTA, FQGTGA. The CDR3 is 14 amino acids. The ends were cut back, 1 base at V and 8 bases at J, with 15 bases in the middle. CDR3 residues: CASSLKPGHPKQYF. The CDR3 DNA reads as TGTGCCAGCAGCTTAAAACCGGGACACCCTAAGCAGTACTTC.

The chain combines TRBV9 with TRBJ2-2; D unresolved. CDR1 and CDR2 from the germline V gene are SGDLS and YYNGEE. The germline V and J ends were trimmed by 1 base and 1 base, with 8 bases remaining between them. The CDR3 length is 15 residues. The CDR3 bases are TGTGCCAGCAGCGTACTAACTGAGAACACCGGGGAGCTGTTTTTT. Translating gives CASSVLTENTGELFF.

V gene TRBV28 combines with J gene TRBJ1-5; possibly TRBD1 for D (6 bases). The CDR3 extends over 15 amino acids. Deletions cut 3 bases from V and 6 bases from J, with 15 bases between. Germline V gives CDR1 MDHEN, CDR2 SYDVKM. The CDR3 DNA reads as TGTGCCAGCAGTTTTCGACAGGTCAGGAGTCAGCCCCAGCATTTT. It encodes CASSFRQVRSQPQHF.

The chain has TRBV7-3 and TRBJ1-1, with D tentatively TRBD1 (6 bases). Trimming cost V 5 bases and J 5 bases, with 18 bases left between them. The germline gives CDR1 SGHTA, CDR2 FQGTGA. This CDR3 has 15 amino acids. CDR3 bases: TGTGCCAGCAGCGCGCTACAGGGCAAAAGAACTGAAGCTTTCTTT. Encoded protein: CASSALQGKRTEAFF.

The J gene is TRBJ2-7, the V gene TRBV7-9; 7 positions agree with TRBD1. This CDR3 has 19 residues. Per the germline V gene, CDR1 is SEHNR and CDR2 is FQNEAQ (reference sequence). Trimming took 5 bases from V and 0 from J; bases not matched to a gene: 19. The chain's CDR3 is CASSGYSTVEQGNSYEQYF. The CDR3 DNA sequence: TGTGCCAGCAGCGGGTATTCTACAGTGGAACAGGGGAACTCCTACGAGCAGTACTTC.

The rearrangement uses TRBV28 and TRBJ2-1; a possible D gene is TRBD2 (6 bases). Per germline, CDR1 MDHEN and CDR2 SYDVKM. The CDR3 spans 16 residues. V lost 3 bases, J lost 3 bases, and 15 bases lay in between. The CDR3, as DNA: TGTGCCAGCAGTTTTTGGGGGGAGGACGACTACAATGAGCAGTTCTTC. Translating it yields CASSFWGEDDYNEQFF.

The chain is built from TRBV5-1 and TRBJ2-3; D ambiguous. Germline loops: CDR1 SGHRS, CDR2 YFSETQ. CDR3 length: 13 amino acids. Trimming removed 4 bases at V and 2 bases at J, with 8 bases between. DNA of the CDR3: TGCGCCAGCAGCACAACAGTCACAGATACGCAGTATTTT. Translated: CASSTTVTDTQYF.

The chain carries TRBV9 and TRBJ1-3; no clear D. The CDR3 is 16 amino acids. The germline V and J ends were trimmed by 3 bases and 1 base, with 14 bases remaining between them. Germline lookup yields CDR1 SGDLS and CDR2 YYNGEE. CDR3 residues: CASSAGGMGSGNTIYF. CDR3 DNA: TGTGCCAGCAGCGCGGGAGGGATGGGTTCTGGAAACACCATATATTTT.

The gene calls are TRBV4-1 and TRBJ1-1; D gene ambiguous. The CDR3 is made up of 14 amino acids. Germline V gene sequence: CDR1 MGHRA, CDR2 YSYEKL. Trimming left V 0 bases short and J 3 bases short, with 8 bases between. DNA for the CDR3: TGCGCCAGCAGCCAAGAAAGGACTTACACTGAAGCTTTCTTT. Its protein product is CASSQERTYTEAFF.

The chain uses TRBV4-3 and TRBJ1-3, with D unresolved. The germline V gene encodes CDR1 LGHNA and CDR2 YSLEER. CDR3 length equals 15 residues. V lost 4 bases and J lost 0, with 10 bases in between. The CDR3 here is CASSPSRNSGNTIYF. CDR3 DNA sequence: TGCGCCAGCAGCCCTAGCCGAAACTCTGGAAACACCATATATTTT.

The sample holds one count of this clone. The CDR3 sequence: CASSPTGRDEQYF. For the CDR3, the DNA is TGTGCCAGCAGTCCAACAGGGAGGGACGAGCAGTACTTC. V and J are TRBV28 and TRBJ2-7; D perhaps matches TRBD2 (7 bases). The CDR3 runs 13 residues. The V end was cut by 5 bases, the J end by 5 bases, with 13 bases between. Germline CDR1 reads MDHEN; CDR2 reads SYDVKM.

As for this clone: One end of the junction is discordant with germline, which a read error may explain. The DNA of the CDR3 is TGTGCCAGCAGTTTGGGCGGGGAAGAGACCCAGTACTTC. Its protein is CASSLGGEETQYF. The chain couples TRBV5-5 to TRBJ2-5; perhaps TRBD2 as D (6 bases). The CDR3 sequence is 13 residues long. Germline loops: CDR1 SGHKS, CDR2 YYEKEE (reference sequence). The full variable domain, its missing parts supplied by reference TRBV5-5 and TRBJ2-5, is DAGVTQSPTHLIKTRGQQVTLRCSPISGHKSVSWYQQVLGQGPQFIFQYYEKEERGRGNFPDRFSARQFPNYSSELNVNALLLGDSALYLCASSLGGEETQYFGPGTRLLVL.

V is TRBV29-1 and J is TRBJ1-3, with D uncertain. V lost 1 base, J lost 6 bases, and 16 bases lay in between. The CDR3 spans 15 residues. Germline CDR1 SQVTM, CDR2 ANQGSEA. The CDR3 DNA follows: TGCAGCGTTGAAGGCAGAGAGGGTTTAGAAAACACCATATATTTT. Amino acid sequence: CSVEGREGLENTIYF.

The chain employs TRBV5-6 and TRBJ2-7; D is unclear. The CDR3 contains 14 residues. Trimming pared 6 bases from V and 0 bases from J, leaving 13 bases between. In germline, CDR1 is SGHDT, CDR2 YYEEEE. The DNA of the CDR3 is TGTGCCAGCAACTTATCTAACCGCTCCTACGAGCAGTACTTC. Protein product: CASNLSNRSYEQYF.

CDR3 protein: CASSPGRHNEQFF. DNA of the CDR3: TGTGCCAGCAGCCCCGGCAGGCACAATGAGCAGTTCTTC. This chain links TRBV28 with TRBJ2-1; D gene uncertain. There are 13 residues in the CDR3. CDR1 is MDHEN and CDR2 is SYDVKM in the germline V gene. Between the trimmed V and J ends, which lost 6 bases and 5 bases, there was a span of 11 bases.

CDR3 residues: CASSTRTGLDSYEQYF. DNA for the CDR3: TGTGCCAGCAGTACACGGACAGGGTTAGACTCCTACGAGCAGTACTTC. J is TRBJ2-7 and V is TRBV7-8, with 8 positions matching TRBD1. CDR1 is SGHVS, CDR2 FQNEAQ, per germline. Trimming at V came to 6 bases and at J to 0 bases, leaving 10 bases not matched to a gene. The CDR3 loop spans 16 amino acids.

This clone was found once. CDR3 region: CASTGFPDTQYF. The CDR3 DNA sequence: TGTGCCAGTACAGGGTTTCCAGATACGCAGTATTTT. The chain recombines TRBV25-1 with TRBJ2-3; TRBD1 is a possible D gene (6 bases). The V gene's germline CDR1 is MGHDK and CDR2 SYGVNS. The V and J ends lost 9 bases and 4 bases respectively, with 11 bases between them. The CDR3 loop spans 12 amino acids.

Comments on this clone: Given the absence of the conserved phenylalanine or tryptophan at the CDR3 end, a read error is likely. The DNA is left out, because the CDR3 cannot be placed on it with certainty; the CDR3 is given as TCRdb lists it. The chain has TRBV15 and TRBJ1-2. The CDR3 length equals 13 residues, ends included. CDR1 and CDR2 from the germline V gene are LNHNV and YYDKDF (reference sequence). The CDR3 spells CATSRDSRGALHL.